The sequence of this T cell receptor beta chain was determined in a study of blood T cell repertoires in COVID-19. The wider study: The samples span acute and convalescent COVID-19 from the United States, Italy and Spain. PBMCs, B-cell-depleted T cells, or T cells were the source of the cDNA or gDNA that made up the material.

Only one count was recorded for this clone. The V and J ends lost 4 bases and 2 bases respectively, with 12 bases between them. The CDR3 sequence is 14 residues long. CDR1 and CDR2 (germline): LGHDT, YNNKEL (reference sequence). Per the study methods: Nucleated cell number was recorded as an estimate derived from reference gene primer amplification. Sequencing was performed with immunoSEQ multiplex PCR; in TCRdb, only in-frame clones are kept and a portion is missing. That table furnishes V, J and clone size, whereas the DNA furnished D and trimming. Of about 490,000 clones listed, around 85% are singletons.

Sequencing used peripheral blood. The TCR originated in a human donor in a cohort sampled during active COVID-19. This chain links TRBV3-1 (or the pseudogene TRBV3-2) with TRBJ2-7, with D unclear. Written as DNA, the CDR3 is TGTGCCAGCAGCCTCCCCGGAGTAACCTACGAGCAGTACTTC. Residues: CASSLPGVTYEQYF.